This T cell receptor beta chain was retrieved from a study of blood T cell repertoires in COVID-19 (TCRdb year 2020). Broadly, across the study: Samples from collaborators originated in the United States, Italy and Spain and spanned both the acute and convalescent phases of COVID-19. Where available, HLA class I and class II types were obtained from metadata supplied by the sample provider rather than from assay-based typing. A freely available public database, intended as a resource for researchers studying the immune response to SARS-CoV-2, is where the repertoires were released. A de-identified subject ID, COVID-19 status, age in years and sex were almost always included in the sample metadata. The prospective study material was composed of cDNA or gDNA derived from T cells, B-cell-depleted T cells, or PBMCs. The samples were drawn from the first 160 participants of the ongoing ImmuneRACE study and from under 1,500 subjects provided by 6 global collaborators. The dataset comprised deeply sampled blood TCRbeta repertoires from subjects exposed to, actively infected with, or recovered from COVID-19.

The immunoSEQ Assay, a bias-controlled multiplex PCR, was used to amplify TCRbeta CDR3 regions from genomic DNA. The authors' analysis ran thus. The number of nucleated cells in each sample was estimated from the amplification of reference gene primers within the assay. Sequence reads were collapsed and filtered to measure the absolute abundance of every unique TCRbeta CDR3 rearrangement. For each sample, productive Simpson clonality was calculated by taking the square root of Simpson's diversity index across productive rearrangements. This immuneACCESS table, as held by TCRdb, lists in-frame sequences with V and J called but not all clones. Of the missing ones, under half trace to an unresolved V gene in checked studies; the others have no known cause. The V and J calls and clone size come from that table; D and trimming were worked out from the DNA. The sample table shows under 550,000 clones, and roughly 89% are seen once. The top ten clonotypes cover roughly 0.84% of the sample.

V loses 6 bases of germline sequence and J loses 7 bases, and the interval between the two ends is 7 bases. The CDR3 goes from the cysteine to the phenylalanine over 10 residues. The read is trimmed to its CDR3 DNA, 30 bases read in frame from base 1. For CDR1 and CDR2, the germline V gene (reference sequence) lists DFQATT and SNEGSKA. A word on this clone: Its antigen remains unidentified. The input lacks base qualities; no much larger clone sits a single base away.

One collaborating source in Seattle enrolled patients during active infection and followed them longitudinally through the course of disease. The collaborating institutions used their own protocols to collect whole blood in K2EDTA tubes. Collaborator samples were shipped for TCRbeta analysis as frozen whole blood, isolated PBMCs, or DNA extracted from either sample type. The research as a whole found: How much clinical and demographic metadata was included differed by source and by participant, and the metadata was provided uncurated.

The chain is made from TRBV20-1 and TRBJ2-4, with the D segment identity uncertain. The sequence derives from a man aged 18 to 30 with COVID-19, enrolled during active disease. The material sequenced was peripheral blood. At the DNA level, the sequence is TGCAGTGCCCACTCTAACATTCAGTACTTC. Its translation reads: CSAHSNIQYF.